The entry below gives a single TCR beta chain sequence along with its context. The sample originates from a study of blood T cell repertoires in COVID-19. Study background: Samples of COVID-19 (acute and convalescent) were obtained from the United States, Italy and Spain. From T cells, B-cell-depleted T cells, or PBMCs came the material, which was cDNA or gDNA.

V was clipped by 0 bases and J by 5 bases, with 11 bases between them. CDR3 length equals 15 residues. Germline V lookup: CDR1 LNHNV, CDR2 YYDKDF (reference sequence). Source study methods: Reference gene primer amplification in the assay estimated nucleated cell counts. Libraries were prepared by immunoSEQ multiplex PCR; TCRdb keeps only in-frame clonotypes and omits some of them. D and trimming were read from the DNA, whereas the V and J calls and clone size are those reported in that table. In the table there are about 300,000 clones, about 91% of which are singletons. This TCR came from a woman in her twenties or thirties who had recovered from COVID-19. The rearrangement joins TRBV15 to TRBJ1-5, with TRBD1 as a possible D gene (5 bases). Sequencing input: peripheral blood. CDR3 bases: TGTGCCACCAGCAGAGATGCGGGGGGGGATCAGCCCCAGCATTTT. Translating it yields CATSRDAGGDQPQHF.